This passage covers 29 T cell receptor beta chains from one sample sequenced in a study of blood T cell repertoires in COVID-19. Profiled with immunoSEQ multiplex PCR; TCRdb holds only in-frame clones, not every one. The repertoire holds 100,000 to 150,000 clones, 74% seen once, with 4.5% to 6% in the top ten. The sample comprised peripheral blood. These receptors were collected from a man older than 75 with COVID-19, enrolled during active disease.

In its sample, this clone was seen a few times. This chain joins TRBV12-3 or TRBV12-4 and TRBJ1-1, with TRBD1 identical over 7 bases. V gave up 6 bases and J gave up 4 bases; unmatched junction bases: 5. CDR3 size: 13 residues. The CDR3, as DNA: TGTGCCAGCAGAATTTCAGGGGGCACTGAAGCTTTCTTT. Its translation is CASRISGGTEAFF.

The chain uses TRBV28 and TRBJ2-2; TRBD1 matches 8 bases. Germline V gives CDR1 MDHEN, CDR2 SYDVKM. The V gene end was trimmed by 8 bases and the J gene end by 5 bases; junction bases not matched to a gene: 7. CDR3 length equals 14 residues. CDR3 amino acids: CASFGQGRTGELFF. The CDR3 nucleotides read TGTGCCAGCTTTGGACAGGGAAGGACCGGGGAGCTGTTTTTT.

V gene TRBV11-3 combines with J gene TRBJ1-1; a possible D gene is TRBD1 (5 bases). V shed 3 bases and J shed 0 bases, with 17 bases lying between them. This CDR3 has 17 amino acids. Per germline, CDR1 SGHNT and CDR2 YENEEA. The CDR3 bases are TGTGCCAGCAGCTTTAGATCTTTGCAGGGATTGAACACTGAAGCTTTCTTT. This codes for CASSFRSLQGLNTEAFF.

The count of this clone is one. The J gene is TRBJ2-7, the V gene TRBV7-2; D is unclear. Germline loops: CDR1 SGHTA, CDR2 FQGNSA. The CDR3 loop spans 13 amino acids. V was pared by 2 bases and J by 2 bases, with 7 bases between. CDR3 in amino acids: CASSLWQTYEQYF. CDR3 nucleotides: TGTGCCAGCAGCTTATGGCAAACCTACGAGCAGTACTTC. Drawing the rest from reference TRBV7-2 and TRBJ2-7, the complete variable domain is GAGVSQSPSNKVTEKGKDVELRCDPISGHTALYWYRQSLGQGLEFLIYFQGNSAPDKSGLPSDRFSAERTGGSVSTLTIQRTQQEDSAVYLCASSLWQTYEQYFGPGTRLTVT.

The chain couples TRBV5-1 to TRBJ1-5, with TRBD1 matching 7 bases. The CDR3 runs to 13 residues. Germline-derived CDR1 and CDR2 are SGHRS and YFSETQ. V shed 2 bases, J shed 4 bases, and the junction held 0 bases outside the gene matches. In DNA form, the CDR3 reads TGCGCCAGCAGCTTACAGGGGAATCAGCCCCAGCATTTT. It encodes CASSLQGNQPQHF.

The chain combines TRBV2 with TRBJ2-1; D possibly corresponds to TRBD1 (5 bases). The germline gives CDR1 SNHLY, CDR2 FYNNEI. V was shortened by 4 bases and J by 4 bases, with 11 bases between the two germline ends. This CDR3 contains 14 residues. DNA for the CDR3: TGTGCCAGCAGTGTTCTAGACAGTTACAATGAGCAGTTCTTC. Translation: CASSVLDSYNEQFF.

The chain uses TRBV4-1 and TRBJ2-7; D gene ambiguous. Trimming took off 0 bases at V and 3 bases at J, with 9 bases between the two ends. The germline CDR1 and CDR2 sequences are MGHRA and YSYEKL. There are 14 residues in the CDR3. CDR3 bases: TGCGCCAGCAGCCAAGAATGGGCAGTCTACGAGCAGTACTTC. Translated, it gives CASSQEWAVYEQYF.

The chain joins TRBV12-2 to TRBJ2-1; the table's TRBD2 call for D was not verified on the DNA. TRBV12-2 is labeled a pseudogene. The CDR3 contains 16 residues. The CDR3 DNA reads TGTGCAAGTCGCTTTCGGGGGAGGGCCCCCTACAATGAGCAGTTCTTC. It translates to CASRFRGRAPYNEQFF.

The V gene is TRBV3-1 (or the pseudogene TRBV3-2), the J gene TRBJ1-1, with D perhaps matching TRBD1 (5 bases). Germline CDR1 is LGHDT and CDR2 is YNNKEL (reference sequence). V lost 0 bases and J lost 3, with 17 bases in between. The CDR3 loop spans 17 amino acids. As DNA, the CDR3 is TGTGCCAGCAGCCAAGATATAGGCGGGGGGTTTGACACTGAAGCTTTCTTT. It translates to CASSQDIGGGFDTEAFF.

The chain joins TRBV9 to TRBJ2-1; TRBD1 might be the D (6 bases). Trimming cost V 2 bases and J 4 bases, with 22 bases left between them. CDR1 is SGDLS and CDR2 is YYNGEE in the germline V gene. The CDR3 has 18 residues. CDR3 region: CASSVPLGHLGAYNEQFF. The CDR3, as DNA: TGTGCCAGCAGCGTCCCTCTCGGACATCTGGGGGCTTACAATGAGCAGTTCTTC.

The rearrangement links TRBV7-2 to TRBJ2-5; 8 nucleotides match TRBD1. V dropped 5 bases and J dropped 5; count of bases not matched to a gene: 4. Germline V CDR1 and CDR2: SGHTA, FQGNSA. The CDR3 runs 13 residues. CDR3 protein: CASSQDRAETQYF. The CDR3 nucleotides read TGTGCCAGCAGCCAGGACAGGGCTGAGACCCAGTACTTC.

The chain uses TRBV24-1 and TRBJ2-5; TRBD1 matches at 11 bases. From germline, CDR1 is KGHDR and CDR2 SFDVKD. The CDR3 consists of 16 residues. The ends lost 3 bases at V and 4 bases at J; junction bases unmatched: 6. The CDR3 bases are TGTGCCACCAGTGATCCCGGGACAGGGGGTTCAGAGACCCAGTACTTC. It encodes CATSDPGTGGSETQYF.

The chain joins TRBV28 to TRBJ1-5, with D tentatively TRBD1 (5 bases). V lost 3 bases and J 9 bases, leaving 9 bases between the germline ends. This CDR3 has 12 residues. Looked up from germline, CDR1 is MDHEN and CDR2 is SYDVKM. CDR3: CASSFREMPQHF. The CDR3 nucleotides read TGTGCCAGCAGTTTCAGGGAAATGCCCCAGCATTTT.

This chain connects TRBV6-1 to TRBJ2-3; D is undetermined. CDR1 and CDR2 (germline): MNHNS, SASEGT. V gave up 1 base and J gave up 2 bases, with 4 bases separating them. There are 13 residues in the CDR3. The CDR3 bases are TGTGCCAGCAGTGAAGACACCACAGATACGCAGTATTTT. It translates to CASSEDTTDTQYF.

This clone was detected a few times. The CDR3 loop reads CASSVRTSGCPSYEQYF. DNA for the CDR3: TGTGCCAGCAGCGTACGGACTAGCGGGTGCCCCTCCTACGAGCAGTACTTC. The V call is TRBV9, the J call TRBJ2-7; TRBD2 matches 11 bases. CDR1 and CDR2 (germline): SGDLS, YYNGEE. After removal of 1 base from V and 0 bases from J, the junction contained 6 bases not matched to a gene. This CDR3 has 17 residues.

The chain recombines TRBV2 with TRBJ1-5; maybe TRBD1 (6 bases). Trimming took off 4 bases at V and 5 bases at J, with 12 bases between the two ends. Germline CDR1 and CDR2: SNHLY and FYNNEI. This CDR3 contains 14 residues. CDR3 bases: TGTGCCAGCAGTGGAAACAGGGATGATCAGCCCCAGCATTTT. Its translation: CASSGNRDDQPQHF.

This clone appeared a few times. The J gene is TRBJ2-7, the V gene TRBV5-1; possibly TRBD1 for D (6 bases). The CDR3 length is 16 residues. CDR1 SGHRS and CDR2 YFSETQ come from the germline V gene. Deletions cut 1 base from V and 0 bases from J, with 14 bases between. The CDR3 sequence: CASSLYGTRSSYEQYF. DNA of the CDR3: TGCGCCAGCAGCTTGTACGGGACACGAAGCTCCTACGAGCAGTACTTC.

CDR3 DNA sequence: TGTGCCAGCAGGGGGACAGGGAACGACGAGCAGTACTTC. Its protein is CASRGTGNDEQYF. The chain carries TRBV7-9 and TRBJ2-7; 9 bases align to TRBD1. This CDR3 contains 13 residues. V shed 6 bases, J shed 5 bases, and the junction held 5 bases outside the gene matches. CDR1 is SEHNR and CDR2 is FQNEAQ in the germline V gene (reference sequence).

This chain uses TRBV6-2 or TRBV6-3 with TRBJ2-7; 12 positions match TRBD1. V was pared by 5 bases and J by 4 bases, with 6 bases of the junction left unmatched. Germline CDR1 reads MNHEY; CDR2 reads SVGEGT. This CDR3 comprises 15 residues. CDR3 region: CASSQAGQGAYEQYF. CDR3 nucleotides: TGTGCCAGCAGTCAGGCGGGACAGGGGGCGTACGAGCAGTACTTC.

The CDR3 reads CATSQDREFWYNSPLHF. The CDR3 nucleotides read TGTGCCACCAGTCAGGACAGGGAGTTTTGGTATAATTCACCCCTCCACTTT. The J gene is TRBJ1-6, the V gene TRBV15; the match to TRBD1 covers 8 bases. Germline CDR1 LNHNV, CDR2 YYDKDF (reference sequence). This CDR3 is built from 17 residues. Trimming at V came to 6 bases and at J to 4 bases, leaving 11 bases not matched to a gene.

This clone was detected only once. The V and J genes are TRBV6-2 or TRBV6-3 and TRBJ2-7; 16 bases line up with TRBD2. Per germline, CDR1 MNHEY and CDR2 SVGEGT. The junction had 2 bases not matched to a gene; V was cut back by 0 bases and J by 6 bases. The CDR3 is 16 amino acids. This CDR3 reads CASSYSGTSGRAEQYF. CDR3 sequence (DNA): TGTGCCAGCAGTTACTCCGGGACTAGCGGGAGGGCCGAGCAGTACTTC.

The chain recombines TRBV5-5 with TRBJ2-7, with D tentatively TRBD1 (6 bases). Germline V gives CDR1 SGHKS, CDR2 YYEKEE (reference sequence). CDR3 length equals 13 residues. The V gene lost 1 base and the J gene lost 7 bases, with 12 bases spanning the gap. The CDR3 region has the DNA TGTGCCAGCAGCTTGTGGGGGCGCGTAGAGCAGTACTTC. It is translated as CASSLWGRVEQYF.

The chain uses TRBV4-3 and TRBJ1-2; no clear D. CDR1 LGHNA and CDR2 YSLEER come from the germline V gene. The CDR3 is 14 amino acids. V was pared by 4 bases and J by 6 bases, with 15 bases between. The CDR3 sequence is CASSPSAAWDGYTF. In DNA form, the CDR3 reads TGCGCCAGCAGCCCCTCGGCGGCCTGGGATGGCTACACCTTC.

A note on this clone: Relative to the germline gene, one junction end is altered; a read error may explain this. V is TRBV2 and J is TRBJ1-1; perhaps TRBD1 as D (6 bases). The CDR3 is made up of 14 amino acids. Germline CDR1 and CDR2: SNHLY and FYNNEI. CDR3 in amino acids: CASTEERGYTEAFF. CDR3 DNA: TGTGCCAGCACTGAAGAGAGGGGGTACACTGAAGCTTTCTTT.

V and J are TRBV4-1 and TRBJ2-1; weak D call: TRBD1 (6 bases). This CDR3 contains 16 residues. Germline lookup yields CDR1 MGHRA and CDR2 YSYEKL. Trimming took off 4 bases at V and 4 bases at J, with 17 bases between the two ends. CDR3 bases: TGCGCCAGCAGCCGAAATCAGGGGACCCTATACAATGAGCAGTTCTTC. It specifies CASSRNQGTLYNEQFF.

This clone was counted only a few times. The V gene is TRBV5-8, the J gene TRBJ2-7, with D possibly TRBD1 on 6 matching bases. V lost 4 bases and J 3 bases, leaving 14 bases between the germline ends. Germline loops: CDR1 SGHTS, CDR2 YDEGEE. This CDR3 region has 14 residues. The CDR3 sequence: CASSNLGTIYEQYF. The CDR3 DNA sequence: TGTGCCAGCAGCAATCTCGGGACAATCTACGAGCAGTACTTC.

V gene TRBV11-2 combines with J gene TRBJ1-1; D perhaps matches TRBD1 (6 bases). The germline CDR1 and CDR2 sequences are SGHAT and FQNNGV. The V gene lost 3 bases and the J gene lost 5 bases, with 16 bases spanning the gap. The length of the CDR3 is 15 residues. Written as DNA, the CDR3 is TGTGCCAGCAGCTTCCTACAGGGTCCGGAGACTGAAGCTTTCTTT. It codes for CASSFLQGPETEAFF.

This clone was recorded only once. The CDR3 DNA follows: TGTGCCAGCAGCGTACAGGGGGCTGGGAAGACCCAGTACTTC. Protein product: CASSVQGAGKTQYF. This sequence joins TRBV9 and TRBJ2-5; 8 bases align to TRBD1. This CDR3 contains 14 residues. The V gene's germline CDR1 is SGDLS and CDR2 YYNGEE. V dropped 1 base and J dropped 6; count of bases not matched to a gene: 5.

This chain joins TRBV6-2 or TRBV6-3 and TRBJ2-7, with TRBD2 matching over 12 bases. Germline V gene data show CDR1 as MNHEY and CDR2 as SVGEGT. Losses at the gene ends were 5 bases for V and 3 bases for J; bases not matched to a gene: 8. CDR3 length: 16 amino acids. The CDR3 DNA reads as TGTGCCAGCAGTCCACAGACTAGCGGGAGCGACTACGAGCAGTACTTC. Translation: CASSPQTSGSDYEQYF.